One and the same sample provided the 25 T cell receptor beta chains below, sequenced in a study of T cell repertoires in cytomegalovirus infection. The antigens for these receptors are not known. TCRdb re-analysed the reads in MiXCR, keeping a single row per CDR3 protein. This sample has 450,000 to 650,000 distinct CDR3 sequences, with over 35% found just once. The sample was cultured PBMCs, taken from culture after CMV antigen stimulation. These TCRs come from a human donor in good health (CMV status not recorded). Some clones in this sample may be carry-over from other donors' samples.

This clonotype was seen a handful of times. This rearrangement joins TRBV7-6 to TRBJ2-5; 9 positions agree with TRBD2. CDR1 is SGHVS and CDR2 is FNYEAQ in the germline V gene. This CDR3 has 14 residues. V lost 7 bases and J lost 5; bases outside the gene matches: 8. DNA for the CDR3: TGTGCCAGCACCCGGCGGGGGGGCCTCGAGACCCAGTACTTC. It encodes CASTRRGGLETQYF.

This clonotype appeared many times. The rearrangement uses TRBV7-2 and TRBJ2-3; D is unclear. This CDR3 is 18 amino acids long. Germline V CDR1 and CDR2: SGHTA, FQGNSA. Trimming pared 5 bases from V and 6 bases from J, leaving 27 bases between. Here the CDR3 reads CASSRVRSADFIGDTQYF. The CDR3 nucleotides read TGTGCCAGCAGCCGAGTGCGATCTGCGGATTTCATTGGGGATACGCAGTATTTT.

This clonotype turned up a few times. The chain joins TRBV29-1 to TRBJ2-2; 7 positions agree with TRBD1. Germline values: CDR1 SQVTM, CDR2 ANQGSEA. CDR3 length: 14 residues. The V gene end was trimmed by 6 bases and the J gene end by 6 bases; junction bases not matched to a gene: 10. Written as DNA, the CDR3 is TGCAGCGTCTCGTCGGACAGGAGGCCCGGGGAGCTGTTTTTT. It specifies CSVSSDRRPGELFF.

V usage is TRBV6-1 and J usage is TRBJ2-7; perhaps D is TRBD1 or TRBD2 (5 bases each). Looked up from germline, CDR1 is MNHNS and CDR2 is SASEGT. The ends were cut back, 4 bases at V and 2 bases at J, with 12 bases in the middle. CDR3 length: 14 residues. CDR3 coding DNA: TGTGCCAGCAGTGTCCGGGACGGGACCTACGAGCAGTACTTC. It yields the protein CASSVRDGTYEQYF.

This sequence joins TRBV7-2 and TRBJ2-7, with unresolved D. The V end lost 3 bases, the J end lost 6 bases, and 12 bases lay between the germline ends. The CDR3 contains 13 residues. Per germline, CDR1 SGHTA and CDR2 FQGNSA. The CDR3 sequence: CASSFLTYPEQYF. As DNA, the CDR3 is TGTGCCAGCAGCTTCTTGACATATCCCGAGCAGTACTTC. The whole variable domain, remainder taken from reference TRBV7-2 and TRBJ2-7, is GAGVSQSPSNKVTEKGKDVELRCDPISGHTALYWYRQSLGQGLEFLIYFQGNSAPDKSGLPSDRFSAERTGGSVSTLTIQRTQQEDSAVYLCASSFLTYPEQYFGPGTRLTVT.

This chain links TRBV5-1 with TRBJ1-6; no clear D. The CDR3 extends over 15 amino acids. V lost 4 bases and J lost 0, with 8 bases in between. CDR1 SGHRS and CDR2 YFSETQ come from the germline V gene. The CDR3 DNA reads TGCGCCAGCAGCAATCCCGACTCCTATAATTCACCCCTCCACTTT. The encoded protein is CASSNPDSYNSPLHF.

This clonotype was found many times. CDR3 bases: TGTGCCAGCAGCCAGTCCCCGTCTAGTCAGCCCCAGCATTTT. Its translation is CASSQSPSSQPQHF. This chain uses TRBV7-2 with TRBJ1-5, with D unresolved. In germline, CDR1 is SGHTA, CDR2 FQGNSA. The CDR3 is made up of 14 amino acids. The germline V and J ends were trimmed by 5 bases and 6 bases, with 14 bases remaining between them.

This clonotype was seen more than once but under ten times. The chain has TRBV7-6 and TRBJ1-2; D gene unclear. The germline V gene has CDR1 SGHVS and CDR2 FNYEAQ. V was shortened by 1 base and J by 5 bases, with 14 bases between the two germline ends. This CDR3 contains 15 residues. The CDR3 protein is CASSLGKEGQYGYTF. Written as DNA, the CDR3 is TGTGCCAGCAGCTTAGGCAAGGAAGGGCAGTATGGCTACACCTTC.

This chain connects TRBV7-6 to TRBJ2-7; 10 nucleotides line up with TRBD2. Trimming at V came to 1 base and at J to 10 bases, leaving 10 bases not matched to a gene. The length of the CDR3 is 15 residues. CDR1 is SGHVS and CDR2 is FNYEAQ in the germline V gene. Here the CDR3 reads CASSLESGLAGVQYF. Here the CDR3 DNA reads TGTGCCAGCAGCTTAGAAAGTGGCCTAGCGGGGGTTCAGTACTTC.

This clonotype turned up a few times. This chain connects TRBV7-2 to TRBJ2-2; the D call may be TRBD1 or TRBD2 (5 bases each). Trimming pared 5 bases from V and 10 bases from J, leaving 17 bases between. The CDR3 contains 14 residues. CDR1 and CDR2 (germline): SGHTA, FQGNSA. This CDR3 is CASSPRPRGAELFF. The CDR3 coding sequence is TGTGCCAGCAGCCCACGTCCGAGAGGGGCGGAGCTGTTTTTT.

The chain recombines TRBV19 with TRBJ2-2, with D tentatively TRBD2 (6 bases). V lost 7 bases to trimming and J lost 6 bases, with 15 bases between them. Germline CDR1 reads LNHDA; CDR2 reads SQIVND (reference sequence). The CDR3 totals 14 residues. DNA for the CDR3: TGTGCCAGTAAACTCCGGGACTCGCCCGGGGAGCTGTTTTTT. It specifies CASKLRDSPGELFF.

This clonotype has a handful of counts. V usage is TRBV7-9 and J usage is TRBJ1-1; no reliable D call. The V gene's germline CDR1 is SEHNR and CDR2 FQNEAQ (reference sequence). The CDR3 has 13 residues. Trimming removed 5 bases from V and 4 bases from J, with 11 bases in between. The CDR3 loop reads CASSLPTSTEAFF. Here the CDR3 DNA reads TGTGCCAGCAGCCTACCTACTTCCACTGAAGCTTTCTTT.

In this sample, this clonotype turned up a few times. Here the CDR3 reads CASSLAGQRYEQYF. The CDR3, as DNA: TGTGCCAGCAGCTTGGCGGGACAGCGCTACGAGCAGTACTTC. This chain links TRBV5-4 with TRBJ2-7, with 7 bases that match TRBD1. The CDR3 runs 14 residues. The junction had 3 bases not matched to a gene; V was cut back by 0 bases and J by 3 bases. Germline loops: CDR1 SGHNT, CDR2 YYREEE (reference sequence).

The chain recombines TRBV7-6 with TRBJ2-3; D is ambiguous. The CDR3 loop spans 14 amino acids. Germline V gives CDR1 SGHVS, CDR2 FNYEAQ. The V gene lost 5 bases and the J gene lost 2 bases, with 11 bases spanning the gap. The CDR3 nucleotides are TGTGCCAGCAGCGCTGAGGAGTACACAGATACGCAGTATTTT. Its translation: CASSAEEYTDTQYF.

This clonotype appeared a few times. The V call is TRBV7-2, the J call TRBJ1-3; the match to TRBD1 covers 8 bases. J lost 4 bases, V lost 2 bases, and 4 bases had no gene match. The CDR3 loop spans 15 amino acids. Germline V gene data show CDR1 as SGHTA and CDR2 as FQGNSA. The CDR3 protein is CASSLQGAFGNTIYF. CDR3 DNA: TGTGCCAGCAGCTTACAGGGGGCATTCGGAAACACCATATATTTT.

This clonotype was picked up many times. This chain links TRBV7-2 with TRBJ2-1, with D possibly TRBD1 on 6 matching bases. CDR1 and CDR2 (germline): SGHTA, FQGNSA. The CDR3 is 17 amino acids. V lost 1 base, J lost 4 bases, and 17 bases lay in between. In nucleotides, the CDR3 is TGTGCCAGCAGCTTAGAGTTGTGGACAGCGGTATACAATGAGCAGTTCTTC. Translating gives CASSLELWTAVYNEQFF.

Ten or more counts support this clonotype. The J gene is TRBJ1-1, the V gene TRBV7-2, with D perhaps matching TRBD1 (6 bases). This CDR3 is 15 amino acids long. V was cut by 4 bases and J by 2 bases, with 14 bases left in between. Germline assignment: CDR1 SGHTA and CDR2 FQGNSA. The CDR3 sequence: CASSWQQGSNTEAFF. The CDR3 coding sequence is TGTGCCAGCAGCTGGCAACAGGGCTCAAACACTGAAGCTTTCTTT.

This clonotype appeared once. The chain couples TRBV23-1 to TRBJ1-5; tentative D call: TRBD1 (5 bases). TRBV23-1 is labeled an ORF, and its function is uncertain. Between the trimmed V and J ends, which lost 8 bases and 3 bases, there was a span of 14 bases. The CDR3 spans 14 residues. The CDR3 sequence: CASVLTANNQPQHF. CDR3 DNA sequence: TGCGCCAGCGTTTTGACAGCGAACAATCAGCCCCAGCATTTT.

This clonotype was seen more than once but under ten times. The CDR3 protein is CASSSGGLFNTGELFF. In DNA form, the CDR3 reads TGCGCCAGCAGCTCCGGGGGACTCTTCAACACCGGGGAGCTGTTTTTT. The chain carries TRBV4-3 and TRBJ2-2; a possible D gene is TRBD2 (6 bases). Germline CDR1 is LGHNA and CDR2 is YSLEER. Trimming took 5 bases from V and 2 from J, leaving 15 bases between them. The CDR3 loop spans 16 amino acids.

This rearrangement joins TRBV6-1 to TRBJ2-1; 9 bases align to TRBD2. Germline V gene sequence: CDR1 MNHNS, CDR2 SASEGT. The CDR3 totals 15 residues. Losses at the gene ends were 4 bases for V and 8 bases for J; bases not matched to a gene: 9. The CDR3 sequence is CASSGLAGTGYEQFF. In nucleotides, the CDR3 is TGTGCCAGCAGTGGGCTAGCGGGAACTGGGTATGAGCAGTTCTTC.

The sample holds a few counts of this clonotype. This chain uses TRBV4-3 with TRBJ2-3; 10 bases match TRBD2. The CDR3 length is 17 residues. V dropped 0 bases and J dropped 3; count of bases not matched to a gene: 6. The germline CDR1 and CDR2 sequences are LGHNA and YSLEER. CDR3 bases: TGCGCCAGCAGCCAAGATCGAGCGGGAGGGCCGACAGATACGCAGTATTTT. Protein sequence: CASSQDRAGGPTDTQYF.

The chain uses TRBV20-1 and TRBJ2-7, with D perhaps TRBD2 (6 bases). V gave up 5 bases and J gave up 4 bases, with 27 bases separating them. The length of the CDR3 is 17 residues. The germline V gene has CDR1 DFQATT and CDR2 SNEGSKA (reference sequence). CDR3 loop: CSARARDSGSSGYEQYF. The DNA of the CDR3 is TGCAGTGCTCGGGCCAGGGATAGCGGTTCCTCGGGGTACGAGCAGTACTTC.

At least ten counts were recorded for this clonotype. This chain links TRBV7-2 with TRBJ1-1, with D unresolved. Germline V gene sequence: CDR1 SGHTA, CDR2 FQGNSA. The V gene lost 3 bases and the J gene lost 1 base, with 9 bases spanning the gap. The CDR3 has 14 residues. CDR3 sequence reads: CASSFLGRNTEAFF. CDR3 nucleotides: TGTGCCAGCAGCTTCTTGGGCAGGAACACTGAAGCTTTCTTT.

This clonotype was picked up a small number of times. This chain joins TRBV29-1 and TRBJ2-3, with 7 bases fitting TRBD1. J was trimmed by 0 bases and V by 4 bases; bases with no gene match: 4. Per germline, CDR1 SQVTM and CDR2 ANQGSEA. CDR3 size: 14 residues. In DNA form, the CDR3 reads TGCAGCGTTGCCTGGACAGGTAGCACAGATACGCAGTATTTT. Amino acids: CSVAWTGSTDTQYF.

This clonotype was picked up a small number of times. This CDR3 reads CAISEGGVLEETQYF. The CDR3 DNA is TGTGCCATCAGTGAGGGAGGGGTGTTAGAAGAGACCCAGTACTTC. This rearrangement joins TRBV10-3 to TRBJ2-5; tentatively, D is TRBD2 (6 bases). The length of the CDR3 is 15 residues. Trimming took off 2 bases at V and 3 bases at J, with 13 bases between the two ends. Germline loops: CDR1 ENHRY, CDR2 SYGVKD.